The 22 T cell receptor beta chains reported below all come from one sample, sequenced in a study of cytomegalovirus exposure and HLA in healthy donors. Primers included in the PCR were 60 Vbeta and 13 Jbeta primers. The table came from immunoSEQ multiplex PCR; TCRdb's copy has only in-frame clones and leaves some out. The table records 95,000 to 150,000 clones, more than 65% of them present only once. Sample: PBMCs. These receptors were obtained from a young man in good health and CMV-seropositive.

This chain uses TRBV7-9 with TRBJ2-7; 7 positions match TRBD2. This CDR3 is built from 15 residues. With 5 bases clipped from V and 0 bases from J, the junction kept 7 bases outside the gene matches. Germline loops: CDR1 SEHNR, CDR2 FQNEAQ (reference sequence). The CDR3 reads CASSSTSASSYEQYF. The DNA for the CDR3 is TGTGCCAGCAGCAGCACTAGCGCGAGCTCCTACGAGCAGTACTTC.

The chain employs TRBV11-1 and TRBJ2-4, with D possibly being TRBD1 (5 bases). The CDR3 extends over 14 amino acids. Germline assignment: CDR1 SGHAT and CDR2 FQDESV (reference sequence). The ends were cut back, 5 bases at V and 5 bases at J, with 13 bases in the middle. Written as DNA, the CDR3 is TGTGCCAGCAGCCCCCGCAGGGTGCAAAACATTCAGTACTTC. Residues: CASSPRRVQNIQYF. Filled out from reference TRBV11-1 and TRBJ2-4, the complete variable domain reads EAEVAQSPRYKITEKSQAVAFWCDPISGHATLYWYRQILGQGPELLVQFQDESVVDDSQLPKDRFSAERLKGVDSTLKIQPAELGDSAMYLCASSPRRVQNIQYFGAGTRLSVL.

In nucleotides, the CDR3 is TGTGCCAGCAGCTTGACAGGGGAGTTCTATGGCTACACCTTC. Protein: CASSLTGEFYGYTF. The chain is built from TRBV2 and TRBJ1-2, with 8 bases aligning to TRBD1. The CDR3 has 14 residues. V lost 6 bases and J lost 4; bases outside the gene matches: 7. The germline V gene encodes CDR1 SNHLY and CDR2 FYNNEI.

The chain recombines TRBV13 with TRBJ2-7, with 7 bases matching TRBD2. Germline trimming cut 1 base from V and 2 bases from J; bases unmatched to any gene: 5. The CDR3 sequence is 15 residues long. Germline loops: CDR1 PRHDT, CDR2 FYEKMQ (reference sequence). The CDR3 sequence: CASSLEREGPYEQYF. CDR3 DNA sequence: TGTGCCAGCAGCTTAGAGAGGGAGGGCCCCTACGAGCAGTACTTC.

V and J are TRBV7-2 and TRBJ1-5, with D uncertain. From germline, CDR1 is SGHTA and CDR2 FQGNSA. V shed 5 bases and J shed 3 bases, with 5 bases lying between them. The CDR3 covers 12 residues. CDR3 in DNA: TGTGCCAGCAGCCCTTACAATCAGCCCCAGCATTTT. This codes for CASSPYNQPQHF. Looking up the rest from reference TRBV7-2 and TRBJ1-5 gives the full variable domain: GAGVSQSPSNKVTEKGKDVELRCDPISGHTALYWYRQSLGQGLEFLIYFQGNSAPDKSGLPSDRFSAERTGGSVSTLTIQRTQQEDSAVYLCASSPYNQPQHFGDGTRLSIL.

V usage is TRBV5-4 and J usage is TRBJ2-5, with D tentatively TRBD1 (6 bases). The CDR3 length is 14 residues. Trimming cost V 0 bases and J 4 bases, with 10 bases left between them. Germline V lookup: CDR1 SGHNT, CDR2 YYREEE (reference sequence). CDR3 sequence (DNA): TGTGCCAGCAGCTTGGTAGCAGGGGCAGAGACCCAGTACTTC. As protein: CASSLVAGAETQYF.

The rearrangement uses TRBV9 and TRBJ1-4, with 10 nucleotides matching TRBD1. The CDR3 length is 14 residues. CDR1 SGDLS and CDR2 YYNGEE come from the germline V gene. With V trimmed by 3 bases and J by 7 bases, 3 bases remained unmatched. The CDR3 coding sequence is TGTGCCAGCAGCGGGGACAGGGGAGGTGAAAAACTGTTTTTT. Protein product: CASSGDRGGEKLFF.

The chain employs TRBV15 and TRBJ2-7, with D unresolved. The V end lost 5 bases, the J end lost 4 bases, and 15 bases lay between the germline ends. Looked up from germline, CDR1 is LNHNV and CDR2 is YYDKDF (reference sequence). The CDR3 covers 14 residues. The CDR3 here is CATSRELTAYEQYF. The CDR3 DNA follows: TGTGCCACCAGCCGTGAACTGACTGCGTACGAGCAGTACTTC.

The CDR3 reads CASSLVAGQGVTKNIQYF. The CDR3 DNA follows: TGTGCCAGCAGCTTAGTCGCGGGACAGGGGGTCACCAAAAACATTCAGTACTTC. V gene TRBV11-2 combines with J gene TRBJ2-4, with 11 bases aligning to TRBD1. The J segment lost 2 bases and the V segment lost 1 base, leaving 7 bases of the junction unmatched. Germline lookup yields CDR1 SGHAT and CDR2 FQNNGV. This CDR3 has 18 amino acids.

This clone was picked up a small number of times. The J gene is TRBJ1-4, the V gene TRBV5-1; tentative D call: TRBD1 (5 bases). The CDR3 loop spans 15 amino acids. Trimming took off 3 bases at V and 8 bases at J, with 17 bases between the two ends. From germline, CDR1 is SGHRS and CDR2 YFSETQ. The CDR3 spells CASSSPGSREEKLFF. The CDR3 nucleotides are TGCGCCAGCAGCTCGCCCGGATCCAGGGAAGAAAAACTGTTTTTT.

This clone has a handful of counts. The V and J genes are TRBV6-1 and TRBJ1-1, with 8 bases identical to TRBD1. Germline CDR1 and CDR2: MNHNS and SASEGT. The CDR3 spans 13 residues. V shed 7 bases, J shed 7 bases, and the junction held 8 bases outside the gene matches. As DNA, the CDR3 is TGTGCCAGCAACACAGGGGGGGTTAATGAAGCTTTCTTT. It is translated as CASNTGGVNEAFF.

V gene TRBV19 combines with J gene TRBJ2-1; unclear D gene. CDR3 size: 13 residues. Deletions cut 3 bases from V and 2 bases from J, with 5 bases between. From germline, CDR1 is LNHDA and CDR2 SQIVND (reference sequence). For the CDR3, the DNA is TGTGCCAGTAGTATCGCTACCTACAATGAGCAGTTCTTC. Translated, it gives CASSIATYNEQFF.

This clone was detected only a few times. This chain joins TRBV14 and TRBJ1-6; 7 bases are a match to TRBD1. Germline assignment: CDR1 SGHDN and CDR2 FVKESK. The CDR3 sequence is 15 residues long. The junction had 7 bases not matched to a gene; V was cut back by 5 bases and J by 6 bases. CDR3 coding DNA: TGTGCCAGCAGCTTCTGGGACAGAAGTAATTCACCCCTCCACTTT. Its translation: CASSFWDRSNSPLHF.

The chain uses TRBV5-1 and TRBJ1-1; D is ambiguous. The CDR3 has 13 residues. V was cut by 0 bases and J by 2 bases, with 5 bases left in between. Germline CDR1 SGHRS, CDR2 YFSETQ. The CDR3 DNA follows: TGCGCCAGCAGCTTGGACAGAAACACTGAAGCTTTCTTT. Translation: CASSLDRNTEAFF.

Written as DNA, the CDR3 is TGTGCCATCAGTGACCTGGGGAGCAATGAGCAGTTCTTC. It is translated as CAISDLGSNEQFF. The V gene is TRBV10-3, the J gene TRBJ2-1; D might be TRBD2 (5 bases). Germline CDR1 ENHRY, CDR2 SYGVKD. Trimming removed 3 bases from V and 6 bases from J, with 9 bases in between. The CDR3 is 13 residues long.

In regard to this clone: This sample includes further DNA sequences coding for the same CDR3. The chain recombines TRBV30 with TRBJ1-1; 9 nucleotides agree with TRBD1. Germline trimming cut 0 bases from V and 4 bases from J; bases unmatched to any gene: 15. Germline CDR1 GTSNPN, CDR2 SVGIG (reference sequence). This CDR3 comprises 18 residues. CDR3 loop: CAWSVFLLGGQGSTEAFF. DNA of the CDR3: TGTGCCTGGAGTGTATTTCTTTTGGGCGGACAGGGGAGCACTGAAGCTTTCTTT.

This clone was recorded once. The J gene is TRBJ2-1, the V gene TRBV14; 7 nucleotides match TRBD1. Germline V CDR1 and CDR2: SGHDN, FVKESK. Trimming removed 4 bases from V and 2 bases from J; junction bases left unmatched: 2. The CDR3 has 14 residues. CDR3 DNA: TGTGCCAGCAGCCGTGGACAGGCCTACAATGAGCAGTTCTTC. Translated, it gives CASSRGQAYNEQFF.

The J gene is TRBJ1-4, the V gene TRBV5-4, with 7 positions matching TRBD1. The CDR3 is made up of 16 amino acids. Germline lookup yields CDR1 SGHNT and CDR2 YYREEE (reference sequence). V gave up 2 bases and J gave up 1 base; unmatched junction bases: 5. The CDR3 sequence is CASSLGGGQTNEKLFF. CDR3 sequence (DNA): TGTGCCAGCAGCTTAGGGGGCGGACAAACTAATGAAAAACTGTTTTTT.

The chain joins TRBV4-3 to TRBJ2-1, with 7 bases fitting TRBD2. CDR1 and CDR2 (germline): LGHNA, YSLEER. V trimming: 0 bases; J trimming: 3 bases; junction bases outside the gene matches: 11. This CDR3 spans 18 amino acids. CDR3 sequence reads: CASSQDGAGVGRYNEQFF. CDR3 DNA: TGCGCCAGCAGCCAAGATGGGGCGGGAGTCGGTCGCTACAATGAGCAGTTCTTC.

The V gene is TRBV6-6, the J gene TRBJ2-5; 12 nucleotides agree with TRBD2. CDR3 size: 13 residues. The junction had 2 bases not matched to a gene; V was cut back by 7 bases and J by 5 bases. Germline V lookup: CDR1 MNHNY, CDR2 SVGAGI (reference sequence). CDR3 DNA: TGTGCCAGCACTGGACTAGCGGGGGAGACCCAGTACTTC. It yields the protein CASTGLAGETQYF.

The chain links TRBV6-1 to TRBJ1-1; 11 bases match TRBD1. This CDR3 contains 14 residues. Germline V CDR1 and CDR2: MNHNS, SASEGT. Unmatched junction bases numbered 4, after V lost 2 bases and J lost 8 bases. In nucleotides, the CDR3 is TGTGCCAGCAGTGAACTTAGGACAGGGGGCGAAGCTTTCTTT. It encodes CASSELRTGGEAFF.

This chain joins TRBV5-1 and TRBJ2-3; 15 bases line up with TRBD2. With V trimmed by 5 bases and J by 2 bases, 12 bases remained unmatched. There are 19 residues in the CDR3. Germline loops: CDR1 SGHRS, CDR2 YFSETQ. This chain's CDR3 is CASSPGTSGRISSTDTQYF. In DNA form, the CDR3 reads TGCGCCAGCAGTCCCGGGACTAGCGGGAGGATTTCCTCCACAGATACGCAGTATTTT.